This T cell receptor (beta chain) was captured by sequencing in a study of post-analysis software for immune sequencing data. Study at large: The study covered relapsing-remitting, secondary progressive and progressive-relapsing courses of multiple sclerosis. Notes on the study in general: Co-batched samples clustered tightly together by F measure. Five or six TRBV segments appeared more often in patients than in controls, and TRBV5-6, TRBV5-1 and TRBV20-1 were among these. Normalized Chao1 diversity in multiple sclerosis patients fell significantly below that of controls.

V lost 0 bases, J lost 7 bases, and 15 bases lay in between. Germline values: CDR1 MNHEY, CDR2 SMNVEV (reference sequence). The CDR3 sequence is 15 residues long. The library was made from cDNA and included unique molecular identifiers. Each batch of about 0.95 to 11 million T cells produced 500,000 to 550,000 cDNA molecules. MiXCR, applied by TCRdb to the PCR reads, yields one record per CDR3 protein. Here the sample spans hundreds of thousands of distinct CDR3 sequences, approximately 60% being singletons. In regard to this clonotype: The antigen is not known.

This clonotype was sampled from a girl aged 2 to 10 with multiple sclerosis. Sequenced: blood. This chain links TRBV27 with TRBJ1-2; D is perhaps TRBD1 (5 bases). The CDR3 nucleotides are TGTGCCAGCAGTTTATCGATGACAGACCACTGTGGCTACACCTTC. Its protein product is CASSLSMTDHCGYTF.